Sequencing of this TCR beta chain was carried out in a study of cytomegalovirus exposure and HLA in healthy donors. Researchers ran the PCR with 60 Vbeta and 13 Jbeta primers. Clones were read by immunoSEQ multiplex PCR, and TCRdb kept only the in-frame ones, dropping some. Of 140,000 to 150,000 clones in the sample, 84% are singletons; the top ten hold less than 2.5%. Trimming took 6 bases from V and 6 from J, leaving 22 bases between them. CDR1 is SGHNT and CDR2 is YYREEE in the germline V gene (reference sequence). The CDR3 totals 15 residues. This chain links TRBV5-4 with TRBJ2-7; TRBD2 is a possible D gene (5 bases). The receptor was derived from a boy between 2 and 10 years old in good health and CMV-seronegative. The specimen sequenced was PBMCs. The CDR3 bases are TGTGCCAGCACCGTCTCTGGGCGCCGCGGGTCCGAGCAGTACTTC. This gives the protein CASTVSGRRGSEQYF. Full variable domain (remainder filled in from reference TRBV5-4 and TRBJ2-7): ETGVTQSPTHLIKTRGQQVTLRCSSQSGHNTVSWYQQALGQGPQFIFQYYREEENGRGNFPPRFSGLQFPNYSSELNVNALELDDSALYLCASTVSGRRGSEQYFGPGTRLTVT.